One sample yielded the 27 T cell receptor beta chains listed below, sequenced in a study of blood T cell repertoires in COVID-19. Profiling relied on immunoSEQ multiplex PCR, and the TCRdb table lists in-frame clones only, not all of them. The profile covers tens of thousands of clones, with 86% appearing a single time and just under 2% taken by the ten largest. The specimen was peripheral blood. These receptors were collected from a man aged 30 to 39 with acute or convalescent COVID-19.

The V call is TRBV6-1, the J call TRBJ1-5; 7 bases line up with TRBD1. Germline V gene lookup returns CDR1 MNHNS and CDR2 SASEGT. Trimming took 3 bases from V and 0 from J; bases not matched to a gene: 8. This CDR3 contains 17 residues. As DNA, the CDR3 is TGTGCCAGCAGTGACAGCGGAAGGGGGCATAGCAATCAGCCCCAGCATTTT. Translation gives CASSDSGRGHSNQPQHF.

This clone was counted a few times. V gene TRBV7-2 combines with J gene TRBJ2-3, with D possibly being TRBD2 (5 bases). V was cut by 2 bases and J by 3 bases, with 12 bases left in between. The V gene's germline CDR1 is SGHTA and CDR2 FQGNSA. CDR3 length: 15 amino acids. In DNA, the CDR3 is TGTGCCAGCAGCTTACGCGAGGGTAGAACAGATACGCAGTATTTT. Translated, it gives CASSLREGRTDTQYF.

V usage is TRBV5-4 and J usage is TRBJ1-2; 8 bases map to TRBD1. Germline trimming cut 3 bases from V and 4 bases from J; bases unmatched to any gene: 2. This CDR3 region has 13 residues. The germline CDR1 and CDR2 sequences are SGHNT and YYREEE (reference sequence). The CDR3 bases are TGTGCCAGCAGCTCTGACAGGGGCTATGGCTACACCTTC. As protein: CASSSDRGYGYTF.

The chain joins TRBV27 to TRBJ2-5, with D perhaps matching TRBD1 (5 bases). The germline CDR1 and CDR2 sequences are MNHEY and SMNVEV (reference sequence). This CDR3 is 14 amino acids long. V shed 4 bases and J shed 3 bases, with 12 bases lying between them. The CDR3 sequence: CASSSLGREETQYF. The CDR3 coding sequence is TGTGCCAGCAGTTCCCTGGGCAGGGAAGAGACCCAGTACTTC.

This chain uses TRBV7-8 with TRBJ2-1; TRBD2 matches 8 bases. CDR1 is SGHVS, CDR2 FQNEAQ, per germline. This CDR3 is built from 14 residues. The trim removed 5 bases at V and 9 bases at J, leaving 9 bases unmatched. The CDR3 DNA is TGTGCCAGCAGCCAAACGGGAGGGAAGGGTGAGCAGTTCTTC. Protein product: CASSQTGGKGEQFF.

The rearrangement uses TRBV5-1 and TRBJ1-4, with a possible D match to TRBD1 (5 bases). CDR1 SGHRS and CDR2 YFSETQ come from the germline V gene. The CDR3 spans 19 residues. The ends were cut back, 3 bases at V and 0 bases at J, with 21 bases in the middle. The CDR3 DNA sequence: TGCGCCAGCAGCTATTCAAACTCAGGGAAGTGGGCAACTAATGAAAAACTGTTTTTT. Residues: CASSYSNSGKWATNEKLFF.

The chain carries TRBV11-2 and TRBJ2-5; 9 bases match TRBD1. V lost 4 bases, J lost 0 bases, and 3 bases stayed unmatched. Germline V gene lookup returns CDR1 SGHAT and CDR2 FQNNGV. The CDR3 has 15 residues. The CDR3 region has the DNA TGTGCCAGCAGCTCACAGGGGGCTTACCAAGAGACCCAGTACTTC. Amino acid sequence: CASSSQGAYQETQYF.

This sequence joins TRBV6-5 and TRBJ1-5; 9 bases line up with TRBD1. J gave up 6 bases and V 8 bases, and 11 bases lay outside the gene matches. CDR1 is MNHEY and CDR2 is SVGAGI in the germline V gene. The CDR3 sequence is 15 residues long. CDR3 sequence reads: CASLFDRGRGQPQHF. CDR3 sequence (DNA): TGTGCCAGCCTTTTCGACAGGGGGAGGGGTCAGCCCCAGCATTTT.

This clone has only one observation. The chain recombines TRBV2 with TRBJ2-3, with 8 nucleotides matching TRBD1. The V segment lost 6 bases and the J segment 6 bases; nucleotides outside the gene matches: 2. The length of the CDR3 is 12 residues. The germline V gene encodes CDR1 SNHLY and CDR2 FYNNEI. The CDR3 here is CASRTGADTQYF. In DNA, the CDR3 is TGTGCCAGCAGGACAGGGGCGGATACGCAGTATTTT.

As DNA, the CDR3 is TGTGCCAGTAGCGATAAGAGGACAGGGGGAACCGATGAGCAGTTCTTC. It codes for CASSDKRTGGTDEQFF. The rearrangement links TRBV19 to TRBJ2-1; 10 bases line up with TRBD1. Germline trimming cut 6 bases from V and 8 bases from J; bases unmatched to any gene: 13. Germline CDR1 is LNHDA and CDR2 is SQIVND (reference sequence). This CDR3 contains 16 residues. Filled out from reference TRBV19 and TRBJ2-1, the complete variable domain reads DGGITQSPKYLFRKEGQNVTLSCEQNLNHDAMYWYRQDPGQGLRLIYYSQIVNDFQKGDIAEGYSVSREKKESFPLTVTSAQKNPTAFYLCASSDKRTGGTDEQFFGPGTRLTVL.

This clone was counted a single time. The V and J genes are TRBV5-6 and TRBJ1-3; no firm D call. Looked up from germline, CDR1 is SGHDT and CDR2 is YYEEEE. There are 14 residues in the CDR3. Trimming removed 0 bases from V and 0 bases from J, with 4 bases in between. This CDR3 is CASSLDLSGNTIYF. CDR3 nucleotide sequence: TGTGCCAGCAGCTTGGATCTCTCTGGAAACACCATATATTTT.

The chain uses TRBV9 and TRBJ1-4, with unresolved D. V lost 4 bases, J lost 8 bases, and 12 bases lay in between. The CDR3 has 13 amino acids. Per germline, CDR1 SGDLS and CDR2 YYNGEE. CDR3 loop: CASSPASEEKLFF. DNA of the CDR3: TGTGCCAGCAGCCCCGCATCCGAGGAAAAACTGTTTTTT. Looking up the rest from reference TRBV9 and TRBJ1-4 gives the full variable domain: DSGVTQTPKHLITATGQRVTLRCSPRSGDLSVYWYQQSLDQGLQFLIQYYNGEERAKGNILERFSAQQFPDLHSELNLSSLELGDSALYFCASSPASEEKLFFGSGTQLSVL.

V and J are TRBV7-2 and TRBJ2-2; 9 nucleotides line up with TRBD1. After removal of 2 bases from V and 3 bases from J, the junction contained 4 bases not matched to a gene. CDR1 SGHTA and CDR2 FQGNSA come from the germline V gene. This CDR3 is 16 amino acids long. CDR3 loop: CASSLIDRGYTGELFF. The CDR3 bases are TGTGCCAGCAGCTTAATAGACAGGGGGTACACCGGGGAGCTGTTTTTT. The whole variable domain, remainder taken from reference TRBV7-2 and TRBJ2-2, is GAGVSQSPSNKVTEKGKDVELRCDPISGHTALYWYRQSLGQGLEFLIYFQGNSAPDKSGLPSDRFSAERTGGSVSTLTIQRTQQEDSAVYLCASSLIDRGYTGELFFGEGSRLTVL.

The chain links TRBV2 to TRBJ2-1; tentatively, D is TRBD2 (6 bases). The germline CDR1 and CDR2 sequences are SNHLY and FYNNEI. V lost 10 bases and J lost 1, with 26 bases in between. The length of the CDR3 is 18 residues. The CDR3, as DNA: TGTGCCAAGCGCAGGGTATATTCGGGACTCAATTCCTACAATGAGCAGTTCTTC. Protein product: CAKRRVYSGLNSYNEQFF.

J is TRBJ2-5 and V is TRBV7-2; tentatively, D is TRBD1 (6 bases). The CDR3 has 14 residues. Germline CDR1 reads SGHTA; CDR2 reads FQGNSA. V lost 4 bases and J lost 5, with 14 bases in between. CDR3 nucleotide sequence: TGTGCCAGCAGCTCATACAGGGTTGGGGAGACCCAGTACTTC. Translation: CASSSYRVGETQYF. Using reference TRBV7-2 and TRBJ2-5 for the parts outside the CDR3, the full variable domain is GAGVSQSPSNKVTEKGKDVELRCDPISGHTALYWYRQSLGQGLEFLIYFQGNSAPDKSGLPSDRFSAERTGGSVSTLTIQRTQQEDSAVYLCASSSYRVGETQYFGPGTRLLVL.

The V and J genes are TRBV5-8 and TRBJ1-1; D call uncertain. Germline values: CDR1 SGHTS, CDR2 YDEGEE. The CDR3 is made up of 14 amino acids. The V and J ends lost 3 bases and 2 bases respectively, with 11 bases between them. For the CDR3, the DNA is TGTGCCAGCAGCTGGATGGTGGGCAACACTGAAGCTTTCTTT. Its protein is CASSWMVGNTEAFF.

The chain carries TRBV5-1 and TRBJ2-6, with a weak D call TRBD1 (6 bases). This CDR3 comprises 18 residues. V was cut by 2 bases and J by 0 bases, with 15 bases left in between. Germline V gene lookup returns CDR1 SGHRS and CDR2 YFSETQ. The chain's CDR3 is CASSLTGHRSSGANVLTF. CDR3 in DNA: TGCGCCAGCAGCTTAACGGGACACCGAAGCTCTGGGGCCAACGTCCTGACTTTC.

The chain has TRBV7-9 and TRBJ2-7, with D possibly being TRBD2 (6 bases). Germline V gene lookup returns CDR1 SEHNR and CDR2 FQNEAQ (reference sequence). Trimming stripped 10 bases from V and 3 bases from J, with 22 bases between. CDR3 length: 15 amino acids. As DNA, the CDR3 is TGTGCCACCATACATGGGGGGAGAGAGGGCTACGAGCAGTACTTC. Translated, it gives CATIHGGREGYEQYF.

V and J are TRBV9 and TRBJ1-2; D unclear. The CDR3 is made up of 15 amino acids. CDR1 and CDR2 from the germline V gene are SGDLS and YYNGEE. Trimming left V 0 bases short and J 2 bases short, with 11 bases between. CDR3 region: CASSVGSRGNYGYTF. The CDR3 DNA sequence: TGTGCCAGCAGCGTAGGGTCCCGTGGCAACTATGGCTACACCTTC.

The rearrangement uses TRBV7-2 and TRBJ2-4, with D possibly TRBD2 on 5 matching bases. The V end lost 1 base, the J end lost 1 base, and 14 bases lay between the germline ends. The germline CDR1 and CDR2 sequences are SGHTA and FQGNSA. The CDR3 length is 17 residues. The CDR3 is CASSLGIRRGAKNIQYF. As DNA, the CDR3 is TGTGCCAGCAGCTTAGGGATACGTCGCGGGGCCAAAAACATTCAGTACTTC.

The chain carries TRBV7-8 and TRBJ1-5; D unclear. Germline assignment: CDR1 SGHVS and CDR2 FQNEAQ. V lost 5 bases to trimming and J lost 2 bases, with 22 bases between them. The CDR3 totals 18 residues. The CDR3 region is CASSPRVRVSSGNQPQHF. CDR3 in DNA: TGTGCCAGCAGCCCCCGCGTGAGGGTGTCGTCCGGCAATCAGCCCCAGCATTTT.

The chain couples TRBV7-2 to TRBJ1-3; 8 bases align to TRBD1. The V gene's germline CDR1 is SGHTA and CDR2 FQGNSA. Trimming cost V 1 base and J 5 bases; bases outside gene matches: 1. There are 14 residues in the CDR3. DNA of the CDR3: TGTGCCAGCAGCTTAGGGACAGGGAGAAACACCATATATTTT. Its translation: CASSLGTGRNTIYF.

The rearrangement uses TRBV5-4 and TRBJ1-2, with 8 bases that match TRBD1. CDR1 is SGHNT and CDR2 is YYREEE in the germline V gene (reference sequence). The CDR3 loop spans 15 amino acids. Trimming cost V 3 bases and J 8 bases; bases outside gene matches: 12. CDR3 DNA sequence: TGTGCCAGCAGCTACGGACAGGGAGGTACTAGAGGCTACACCTTC. The encoded protein is CASSYGQGGTRGYTF.

The chain joins TRBV2 to TRBJ1-5; D is uncertain. Germline CDR1 SNHLY, CDR2 FYNNEI. CDR3 length equals 13 residues. V was shortened by 8 bases and J by 4 bases, with 12 bases between the two germline ends. In nucleotides, the CDR3 is TGTGCCAGCGAGGTGGGTTTGAATCAGCCCCAGCATTTT. Its translation is CASEVGLNQPQHF.

V and J are TRBV14 and TRBJ2-1; 10 bases are a match to TRBD2. CDR1 and CDR2 (germline): SGHDN, FVKESK. J gave up 5 bases and V 3 bases, and 7 bases lay outside the gene matches. CDR3 length: 16 amino acids. CDR3: CASSHLLAGSHNEQFF. The CDR3, as DNA: TGTGCCAGCAGCCACCTACTAGCGGGAAGTCACAATGAGCAGTTCTTC.

The V gene is TRBV18, the J gene TRBJ1-4; TRBD1 matches at 7 bases. V gave up 1 base and J gave up 8 bases; unmatched junction bases: 7. This CDR3 has 15 residues. Looked up from germline, CDR1 is KGHSH and CDR2 is LQKENI. CDR3 loop: CASSPQQGRDEKLFF. The CDR3 coding sequence is TGTGCCAGCTCACCACAACAGGGGAGAGACGAAAAACTGTTTTTT.

The chain links TRBV6-5 to TRBJ1-2; D may be TRBD1 (5 bases). The CDR3 length is 15 residues. CDR1 and CDR2 (germline): MNHEY, SVGAGI. V dropped 2 bases and J dropped 1 base, with 11 bases sitting between them. As DNA, the CDR3 is TGTGCCAGCAGTTACAACGACAGACTTAACTATGGCTACACCTTC. Translation gives CASSYNDRLNYGYTF.